The rows below give T cell receptor beta chains drawn from one sample of a study of early T cells in non-severe SARS-CoV-2 infection. TCRdb analysed the 5' RACE reads with MiXCR anew, one entry per CDR3 protein. The profile shows more than 75,000 distinct CDR3 sequences, around 13% of them singletons. Material: whole blood. All receptors come from an adult who was a healthcare worker with PCR-confirmed SARS-CoV-2 infection or an uninfected control (not recorded which). CDR3s include the opening cysteine and the closing phenylalanine or tryptophan. The D gene is left open where the match is weak. Size is omitted from some rows. Given values are once, few, many or a class for expanded clones.

>-|TRBJ2-1|many|TRBV20-1
TGCAGTGCTAGGGGGACTCTACCCTACAATGAGCAGTTCTTC
CSARGTLPYNEQFF
>TRBD1|TRBJ2-7|-|TRBV7-9
TGTGCCAGCAGCTCGACCGGGACAGGGTCCTACGAGCAGTACTTC
CASSSTGTGSYEQYF
>-|TRBJ2-1|-|TRBV7-6
TGTGCCAGCAGCCGCCAGGGCAGCAGCCATGAGCAGTTCTTC
CASSRQGSSHEQFF
>-|TRBJ1-1|-|TRBV3-1
TGTGCCAGCAGCCAAGCGACCACAATTGGGGAAACTGAAGCTTTCTTT
CASSQATTIGETEAFF
>-|TRBJ2-7|few|TRBV29-1
TGCAGCGTTGAAGACGGACACTCCTACGAGCAGTACTTC
CSVEDGHSYEQYF
>-|TRBJ2-2|-|TRBV5-1
TGCGCCAGCAGCATTACCACCACCGGGGAGCTGTTTTTT
CASSITTTGELFF
>TRBD1|TRBJ1-1|many|TRBV11-2
TGTGCCAGCAGCTCGGGACAGGGGGACACTGAAGCTTTCTTT
CASSSGQGDTEAFF
>-|TRBJ1-1|many|TRBV12-3/TRBV12-4
TGTGCCAGTCCTCAAGCTTTCTTT
CASPQAFF
>-|TRBJ1-6|-|TRBV27
TGTGCCAGCGGAGGACATCAGAATAATTCACCCCTCCACTTT
CASGGHQNNSPLHF
>-|TRBJ1-6|-|TRBV18
TGTGCCAGCTCACCATCGGGAATTGGGAATTCACCCCTCCACTTT
CASSPSGIGNSPLHF
>-|TRBJ1-5|-|TRBV20-1
TGCAGTGCTAGTGAAGGGGGTAATAGCAATCAGCCCCAGCATTTT
CSASEGGNSNQPQHF
>TRBD2|TRBJ2-5|-|TRBV7-8
TGTGCCAGCAGCTTAAGGCTAGCGGGAAGAGAGACCCAGTACTTC
CASSLRLAGRETQYF
>-|TRBJ2-5|-|TRBV5-1
TGCGCCAGCAGCTTACTCGCGGAGACCCAGTACTTC
CASSLLAETQYF
>-|TRBJ2-3|-|TRBV28
TGTGCCAGCAGTTTAGGGCAGACCCGCACAGATACGCAGTATTTT
CASSLGQTRTDTQYF
>TRBD1|TRBJ1-1|few|TRBV6-5
TGTGCCAGCAGTTACGGGACAGGGGGGACTGAAGCTTTCTTT
CASSYGTGGTEAFF
>TRBD1|TRBJ1-1|-|TRBV12-3/TRBV12-4
TGTGCCAGCAGGTCGACAGGGGTGCGGACTGAAGCTTTCTTT
CASRSTGVRTEAFF
>-|TRBJ2-7|few|TRBV30
TGTGCCTGGAGTTCCGGAACCTACGAGCAGTACTTC
CAWSSGTYEQYF
>-|TRBJ1-5|many|TRBV5-1
TGCGCCAGCAGCTTGGGTACGGATCAGCCCCAGCATTTT
CASSLGTDQPQHF
>TRBD2|TRBJ2-3|-|TRBV7-2
TGTGCCAGCAGCGTGACTAGCGGGGGTGCCCCAGATACGCAGTATTTT
CASSVTSGGAPDTQYF
>-|TRBJ1-1|few|TRBV5-1
TGCGCCAGCAGCTTGGGTTCGAGAACTGAAGCTTTCTTT
CASSLGSRTEAFF
>-|TRBJ2-5|-|TRBV5-4
TGTGCCAGCAGCCCCCGGCAGGGAGGCCCAGAGACCCAGTACTTC
CASSPRQGGPETQYF
>-|TRBJ1-1|few|TRBV7-9
TGTGCCAGCCTATTTTCCGCGAACACTGAAGCTTTCTTT
CASLFSANTEAFF
>-|TRBJ2-1|-|TRBV20-1
TGCAGTGCTAGAAGGTGGGCCCGGCTGGATGAGCAGTTCTTC
CSARRWARLDEQFF
>-|TRBJ2-1|-|TRBV7-2
TGTGCCAGCAGCCTCGAAGCCGAAAATGAGCAGTTCTTC
CASSLEAENEQFF
>-|TRBJ2-2|-|TRBV7-6
TGTGCCAGCAGCTTAGCGGAGGTTCTCACCGGGGAGCTGTTTTTT
CASSLAEVLTGELFF
>-|TRBJ2-7|many|TRBV27
TGTGCCAGCAGCTTCTCCTGGGGGGAGTACTCCTACGAGCAGTACTTC
CASSFSWGEYSYEQYF
>-|TRBJ2-7|many|TRBV10-1
TGCGCCAGCAGTGAGTCTGTACAATGGGGCGAGCAGTACTTC
CASSESVQWGEQYF
>-|TRBJ1-1|-|TRBV2
TGTGCCAGCAGTAAGGACAAGAACACTGAAGCTTTCTTT
CASSKDKNTEAFF
>-|TRBJ2-1|-|TRBV29-1
TGCAGTAGTGTAGGGGCCGAAGATGAGCAGTTCTTC
CSSVGAEDEQFF
>-|TRBJ1-3|many|TRBV7-3
TGTGCCAGCAGCTTAACGGGAGACACCATATATTTT
CASSLTGDTIYF
>TRBD2|TRBJ2-2|-|TRBV4-1
TGCGCCAGCAGCACTAGAAGCGGGATCGGGGAGCTGTTTTTT
CASSTRSGIGELFF
>-|TRBJ1-1|-|TRBV20-1
TGCAGTGCTAGAACCCAGGGGTTAGCTTTCTTT
CSARTQGLAFF
>TRBD1|TRBJ2-1|few|TRBV6-1
TGTGCCAGCAACCGGGACAGGGGAGGTTTGGGGGCCTACAATGAGCAGTTCTTC
CASNRDRGGLGAYNEQFF